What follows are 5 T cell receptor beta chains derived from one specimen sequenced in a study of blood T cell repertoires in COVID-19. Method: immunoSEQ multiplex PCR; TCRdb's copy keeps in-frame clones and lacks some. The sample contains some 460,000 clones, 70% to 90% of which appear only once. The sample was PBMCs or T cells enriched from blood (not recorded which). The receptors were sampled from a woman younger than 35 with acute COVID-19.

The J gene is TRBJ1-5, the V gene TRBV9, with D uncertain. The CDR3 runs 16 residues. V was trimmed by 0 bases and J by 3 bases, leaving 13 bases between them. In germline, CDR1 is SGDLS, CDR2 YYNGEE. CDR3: CASSVGPSPYNQPQHF. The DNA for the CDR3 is TGTGCCAGCAGCGTAGGTCCCAGTCCTTACAATCAGCCCCAGCATTTT. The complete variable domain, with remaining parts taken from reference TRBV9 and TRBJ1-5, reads DSGVTQTPKHLITATGQRVTLRCSPRSGDLSVYWYQQSLDQGLQFLIQYYNGEERAKGNILERFSAQQFPDLHSELNLSSLELGDSALYFCASSVGPSPYNQPQHFGDGTRLSIL.

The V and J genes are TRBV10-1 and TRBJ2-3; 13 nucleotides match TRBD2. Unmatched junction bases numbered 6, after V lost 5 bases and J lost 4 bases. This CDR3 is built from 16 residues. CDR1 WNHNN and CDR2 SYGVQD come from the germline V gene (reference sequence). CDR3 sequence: CASSNLGTSGADTQYF. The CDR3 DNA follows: TGCGCCAGCAGTAACCTAGGGACTAGCGGGGCAGATACGCAGTATTTT.

The DNA for the CDR3 is TGCGCCAGCAGCCCTCAAAGGACTAGGGAGAACACCGGGGAGCTGTTTTTT. Protein sequence: CASSPQRTRENTGELFF. V usage is TRBV5-1 and J usage is TRBJ2-2, with 7 bases matching TRBD2. CDR3 length equals 17 residues. CDR1 is SGHRS and CDR2 is YFSETQ in the germline V gene. Unmatched junction bases numbered 10, after V lost 4 bases and J lost 1 base. The full variable domain, with the rest looked up from reference TRBV5-1 and TRBJ2-2, is KAGVTQTPRYLIKTRGQQVTLSCSPISGHRSVSWYQQTPGQGLQFLFEYFSETQRNKGNFPGRFSGRQFSNSRSEMNVSTLELGDSALYLCASSPQRTRENTGELFFGEGSRLTVL.

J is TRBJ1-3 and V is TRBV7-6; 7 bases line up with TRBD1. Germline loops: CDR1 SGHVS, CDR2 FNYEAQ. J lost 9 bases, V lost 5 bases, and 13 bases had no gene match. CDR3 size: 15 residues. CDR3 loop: CASSPGTVPWSTIYF. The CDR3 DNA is TGTGCCAGCAGCCCAGGGACAGTACCCTGGAGCACCATATATTTT.

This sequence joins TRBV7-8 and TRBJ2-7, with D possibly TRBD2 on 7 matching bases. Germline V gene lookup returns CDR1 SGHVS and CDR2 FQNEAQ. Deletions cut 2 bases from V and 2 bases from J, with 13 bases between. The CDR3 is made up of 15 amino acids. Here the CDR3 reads CASSLRGGFTYEQYF. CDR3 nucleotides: TGTGCCAGCAGCTTAAGGGGGGGCTTTACCTACGAGCAGTACTTC.